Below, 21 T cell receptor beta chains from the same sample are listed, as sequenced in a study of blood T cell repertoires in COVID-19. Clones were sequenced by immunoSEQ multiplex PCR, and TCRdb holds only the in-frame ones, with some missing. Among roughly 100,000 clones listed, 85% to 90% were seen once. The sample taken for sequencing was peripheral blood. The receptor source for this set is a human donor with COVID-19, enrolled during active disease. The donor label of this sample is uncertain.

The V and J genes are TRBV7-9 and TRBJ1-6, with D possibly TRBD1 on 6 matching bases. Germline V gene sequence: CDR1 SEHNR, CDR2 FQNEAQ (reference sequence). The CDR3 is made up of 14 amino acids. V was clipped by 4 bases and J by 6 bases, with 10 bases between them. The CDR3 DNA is TGTGCCAGCAGCTCCCGGGACACTAATTCACCCCTCCACTTT. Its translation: CASSSRDTNSPLHF.

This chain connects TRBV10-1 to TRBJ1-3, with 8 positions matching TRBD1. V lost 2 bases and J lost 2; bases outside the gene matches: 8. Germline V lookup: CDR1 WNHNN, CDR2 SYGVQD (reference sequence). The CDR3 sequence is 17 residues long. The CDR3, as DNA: TGCGCCAGCAGTGAGCCACAGGGGGTCCAAGCTGGAAACACCATATATTTT. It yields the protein CASSEPQGVQAGNTIYF.

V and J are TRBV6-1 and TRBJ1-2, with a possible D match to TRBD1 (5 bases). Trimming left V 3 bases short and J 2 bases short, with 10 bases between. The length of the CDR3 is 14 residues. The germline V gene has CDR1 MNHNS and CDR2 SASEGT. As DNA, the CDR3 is TGTGCCAGCAGTGAGGGAGGGGAGAACTATGGCTACACCTTC. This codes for CASSEGGENYGYTF.

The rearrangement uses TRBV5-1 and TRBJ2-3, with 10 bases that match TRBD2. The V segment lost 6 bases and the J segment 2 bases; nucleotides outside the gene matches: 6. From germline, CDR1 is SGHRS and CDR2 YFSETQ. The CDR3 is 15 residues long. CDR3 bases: TGCGCCAGCACTTTACTAGCGGGGACCACAGATACGCAGTATTTT. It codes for CASTLLAGTTDTQYF.

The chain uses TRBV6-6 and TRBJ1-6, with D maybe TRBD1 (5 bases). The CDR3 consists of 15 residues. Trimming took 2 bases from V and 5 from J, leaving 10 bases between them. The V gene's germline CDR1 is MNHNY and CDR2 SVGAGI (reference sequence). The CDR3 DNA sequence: TGTGCCAGCAGTTACCGGGGGAGGGATAATTCACCCCTCCACTTT. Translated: CASSYRGRDNSPLHF.

The CDR3 bases are TGTGCCAGCAGCACGGAGAACGGAAACACCATATATTTT. Its translation is CASSTENGNTIYF. This rearrangement joins TRBV5-5 to TRBJ1-3; D unclear. The CDR3 spans 13 residues. The V and J ends lost 4 bases and 4 bases respectively, with 9 bases between them. Looked up from germline, CDR1 is SGHKS and CDR2 is YYEKEE (reference sequence).

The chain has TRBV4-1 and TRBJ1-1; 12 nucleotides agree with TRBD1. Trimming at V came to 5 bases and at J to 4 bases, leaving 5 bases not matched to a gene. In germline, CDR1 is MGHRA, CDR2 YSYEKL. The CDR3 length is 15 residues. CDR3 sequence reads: CASSSGQGAGTEAFF. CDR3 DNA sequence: TGCGCCAGCAGCTCGGGACAGGGGGCCGGCACTGAAGCTTTCTTT.

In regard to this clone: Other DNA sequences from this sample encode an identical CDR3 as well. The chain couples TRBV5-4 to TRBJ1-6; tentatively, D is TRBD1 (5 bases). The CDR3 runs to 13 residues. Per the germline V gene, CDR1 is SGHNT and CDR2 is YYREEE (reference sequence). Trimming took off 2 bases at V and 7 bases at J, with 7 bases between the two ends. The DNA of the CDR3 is TGTGCCAGCAGCTTAGACAGCAATTCACCCCTCCACTTT. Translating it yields CASSLDSNSPLHF.

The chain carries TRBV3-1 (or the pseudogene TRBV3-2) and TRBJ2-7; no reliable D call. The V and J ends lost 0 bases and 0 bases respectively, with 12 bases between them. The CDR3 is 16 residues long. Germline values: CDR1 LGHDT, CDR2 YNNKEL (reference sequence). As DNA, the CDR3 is TGTGCCAGCAGCCAAGATCTTCCAGCTAGCTCCTACGAGCAGTACTTC. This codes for CASSQDLPASSYEQYF.

The CDR3 DNA follows: TGTGCCAGCAGGGCTCGGACAGGGGGTCACGAGCAGTACTTC. Amino acids: CASRARTGGHEQYF. The chain recombines TRBV2 with TRBJ2-7; 10 bases agree with TRBD1. J was trimmed by 5 bases and V by 6 bases; bases with no gene match: 7. The CDR3 sequence is 14 residues long. Germline loops: CDR1 SNHLY, CDR2 FYNNEI. The full variable domain, in which reference TRBV2 and TRBJ2-7 provide the parts outside the CDR3, is EPEVTQTPSHQVTQMGQEVILRCVPISNHLYFYWYRQILGQKVEFLVSFYNNEISEKSEIFDDQFSVERPDGSNFTLKIRSTKLEDSAMYFCASRARTGGHEQYFGPGTRLTVT.

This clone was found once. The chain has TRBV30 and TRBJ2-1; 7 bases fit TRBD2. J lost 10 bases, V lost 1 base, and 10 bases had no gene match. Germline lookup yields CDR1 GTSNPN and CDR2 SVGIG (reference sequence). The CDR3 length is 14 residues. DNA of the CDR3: TGTGCCTGGAGTGGGGTTAGGCGGGGAGGGGAGCAGTTCTTC. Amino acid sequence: CAWSGVRRGGEQFF.

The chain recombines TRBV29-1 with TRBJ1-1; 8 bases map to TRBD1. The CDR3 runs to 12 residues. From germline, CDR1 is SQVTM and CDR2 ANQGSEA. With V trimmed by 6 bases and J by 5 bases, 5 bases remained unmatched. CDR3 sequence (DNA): TGCAGCGTCGAGGACAGGGTTACTGAAGCTTTCTTT. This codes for CSVEDRVTEAFF.

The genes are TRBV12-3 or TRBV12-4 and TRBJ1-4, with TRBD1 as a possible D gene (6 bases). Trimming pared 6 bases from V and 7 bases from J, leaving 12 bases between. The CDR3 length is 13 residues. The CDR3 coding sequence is TGTGCCAGCAGCGGACAGTGGGGTGAAAAACTGTTTTTT. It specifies CASSGQWGEKLFF.

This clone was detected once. CDR3 coding DNA: TGTGCCAGCAGCCTCGGGTTAAATCAGCCCCAGCATTTT. Translating it yields CASSLGLNQPQHF. This chain links TRBV25-1 with TRBJ1-5, with D unclear. V lost 6 bases and J 4 bases, leaving 10 bases between the germline ends. Per the germline V gene, CDR1 is MGHDK and CDR2 is SYGVNS. The CDR3 totals 13 residues.

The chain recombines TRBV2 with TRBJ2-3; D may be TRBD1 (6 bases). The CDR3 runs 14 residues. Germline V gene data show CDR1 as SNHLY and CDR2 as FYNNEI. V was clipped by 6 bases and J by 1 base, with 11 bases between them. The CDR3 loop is CASRQGIGTDTQYF. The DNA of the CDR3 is TGTGCCAGCAGACAGGGAATTGGCACAGATACGCAGTATTTT.

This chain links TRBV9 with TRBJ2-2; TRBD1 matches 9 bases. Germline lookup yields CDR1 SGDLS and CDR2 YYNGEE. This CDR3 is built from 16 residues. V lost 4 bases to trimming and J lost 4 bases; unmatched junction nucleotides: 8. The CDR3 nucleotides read TGTGCCAGCAGCTTCACAGGGGGCGCTGGCACCGGGGAGCTGTTTTTT. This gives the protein CASSFTGGAGTGELFF.

In DNA form, the CDR3 reads TGTGCCAGCAGTCAGGACAGGGCTGGAAACACCATATATTTT. Translated: CASSQDRAGNTIYF. The chain joins TRBV28 to TRBJ1-3, with 8 bases lining up with TRBD1. Unmatched junction bases numbered 2, after V lost 5 bases and J lost 2 bases. Germline V CDR1 and CDR2: MDHEN, SYDVKM. The CDR3 is made up of 14 amino acids.

The CDR3 region is CASAGTGGETQYF. The CDR3 DNA follows: TGTGCTAGCGCCGGGACAGGGGGAGAGACCCAGTACTTC. The V and J genes are TRBV7-7 and TRBJ2-5; the match to TRBD1 covers 11 bases. The germline CDR1 and CDR2 sequences are SSHAT and FNYEAQ (reference sequence). The CDR3 is made up of 13 amino acids.

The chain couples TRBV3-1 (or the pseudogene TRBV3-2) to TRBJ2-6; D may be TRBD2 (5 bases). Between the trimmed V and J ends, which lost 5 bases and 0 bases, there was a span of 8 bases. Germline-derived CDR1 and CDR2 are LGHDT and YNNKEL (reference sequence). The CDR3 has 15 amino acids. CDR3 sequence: CASSYRGSGANVLTF. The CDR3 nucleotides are TGTGCCAGCAGCTACCGGGGCTCTGGGGCCAACGTCCTGACTTTC.

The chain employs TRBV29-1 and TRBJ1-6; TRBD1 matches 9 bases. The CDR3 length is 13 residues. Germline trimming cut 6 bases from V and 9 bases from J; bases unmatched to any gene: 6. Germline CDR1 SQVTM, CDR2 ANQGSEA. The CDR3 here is CSVGDRDRSPLHF. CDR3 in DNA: TGCAGCGTGGGGGACAGGGATCGTTCACCCCTCCACTTT. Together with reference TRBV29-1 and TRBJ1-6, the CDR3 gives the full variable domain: SAVISQKPSRDICQRGTSLTIQCQVDSQVTMMFWYRQQPGQSLTLIATANQGSEATYESGFVIDKFPISRPNLTFSTLTVSNMSPEDSSIYLCSVGDRDRSPLHFGNGTRLTVT.

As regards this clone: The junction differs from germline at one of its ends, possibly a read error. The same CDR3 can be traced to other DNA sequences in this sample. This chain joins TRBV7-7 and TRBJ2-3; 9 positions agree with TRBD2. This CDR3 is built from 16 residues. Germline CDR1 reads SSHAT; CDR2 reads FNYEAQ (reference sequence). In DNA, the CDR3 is TGTGCTAGCAGCTTAGGGCTAGCGGGGACCACAGATACGCAGTATTTT. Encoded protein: CASSLGLAGTTDTQYF.